This passage covers 21 T cell receptor beta chains from one sample sequenced in a study of cytomegalovirus exposure and HLA in healthy donors. Amplification used 60 Vbeta primers and 13 Jbeta primers. The protocol was immunoSEQ multiplex PCR, while the TCRdb copy is restricted to in-frame clones and leaves out a portion. The data hold about 150,000 clones, with 60% to 80% observed a single time. The sequenced material came from PBMCs. The receptors originated from a man in his thirties or forties in good health and CMV-seropositive.

Details on this clone: A much larger clone differs by one base, so this may be a read error. The chain couples TRBV7-2 to TRBJ2-7; 7 nucleotides agree with TRBD1. CDR1 is SGHTA and CDR2 is FQGNSA in the germline V gene. The junction had 0 bases not matched to a gene; V was cut back by 0 bases and J by 1 base. The CDR3 contains 14 residues. The CDR3 loop reads CASSLAGQSYEQYF. The CDR3 DNA follows: TGTGCCAGCAGCTTAGCGGGACAGTCCTACGAGCAGTACTTC.

Here the CDR3 DNA reads TGTGCCAGCAGCTCCTGGGGACAGCCCTACGAGCAGTACTTC. Translation gives CASSSWGQPYEQYF. The J gene is TRBJ2-7, the V gene TRBV11-2, with TRBD1 matching 7 bases. The CDR3 has 14 residues. Germline V gene sequence: CDR1 SGHAT, CDR2 FQNNGV. Losses at the gene ends were 4 bases for V and 2 bases for J; bases not matched to a gene: 5.

The V and J genes are TRBV5-4 and TRBJ2-7; TRBD2 agrees at 10 bases. This CDR3 is built from 14 residues. Germline V gene sequence: CDR1 SGHNT, CDR2 YYREEE (reference sequence). J lost 6 bases, V lost 7 bases, and 10 bases had no gene match. The CDR3, as DNA: TGTGCCAGCGGACTGAGACTAGCGGGCGGCGAGCAGTACTTC. Residues: CASGLRLAGGEQYF.

This chain connects TRBV5-6 to TRBJ2-3, with 9 positions matching TRBD2. V trimming: 1 base; J trimming: 4 bases; junction bases outside the gene matches: 7. In germline, CDR1 is SGHDT, CDR2 YYEEEE. This CDR3 comprises 16 residues. The CDR3 region is CASSLKEREVPDTQYF. The CDR3 DNA reads as TGTGCCAGCAGCTTGAAGGAGCGGGAGGTCCCAGATACGCAGTATTTT.

V and J are TRBV7-2 and TRBJ2-5, with D hard to call. CDR1 is SGHTA, CDR2 FQGNSA, per germline. The CDR3 consists of 13 residues. The V end was cut by 2 bases, the J end by 2 bases, with 6 bases between. This CDR3 is CASSLSYQETQYF. The CDR3 DNA follows: TGTGCCAGCAGCTTAAGCTATCAAGAGACCCAGTACTTC. Full variable domain (remainder filled in from reference TRBV7-2 and TRBJ2-5): GAGVSQSPSNKVTEKGKDVELRCDPISGHTALYWYRQSLGQGLEFLIYFQGNSAPDKSGLPSDRFSAERTGGSVSTLTIQRTQQEDSAVYLCASSLSYQETQYFGPGTRLLVL.

The chain links TRBV7-9 to TRBJ1-2; no definite D call. This CDR3 is built from 15 residues. Germline lookup yields CDR1 SEHNR and CDR2 FQNEAQ (reference sequence). With 5 bases removed from V and 0 bases from J, the gap between germline ends came to 13 bases. CDR3 loop: CASSPGDPTNYGYTF. The CDR3 bases are TGTGCCAGCAGCCCTGGAGACCCTACTAACTATGGCTACACCTTC. The variable domain in full, with the rest retrieved from reference TRBV7-9 and TRBJ1-2, is DTGVSQNPRHKITKRGQNVTFRCDPISEHNRLYWYRQTLGQGPEFLTYFQNEAQLEKSRLLSDRFSAERPKGSFSTLEIQRTEQGDSAMYLCASSPGDPTNYGYTFGSGTRLTVV.

V is TRBV5-6 and J is TRBJ2-1; D gene ambiguous. The V end was cut by 5 bases, the J end by 5 bases, with 14 bases between. The germline V gene has CDR1 SGHDT and CDR2 YYEEEE. The CDR3 totals 14 residues. CDR3 DNA: TGTGCCAGCAGGTTCGGGTATAGCAACAATGAGCAGTTCTTC. Its protein is CASRFGYSNNEQFF.

A single count supports this clone. The chain employs TRBV27 and TRBJ2-2; TRBD1 agrees at 9 bases. V was clipped by 2 bases and J by 7 bases; unmatched bases: 5. The CDR3 spans 15 residues. Germline lookup yields CDR1 MNHEY and CDR2 SMNVEV (reference sequence). In DNA, the CDR3 is TGTGCCAGCAGTTTAGGACAGGGGCTGGGCGGGGAGCTGTTTTTT. This translates into CASSLGQGLGGELFF.

This clone was observed a handful of times. The chain links TRBV10-2 to TRBJ2-2, with TRBD1 matching over 10 bases. The V gene end was trimmed by 3 bases and the J gene end by 5 bases; junction bases not matched to a gene: 6. The germline V gene has CDR1 WSHSY and CDR2 SAAADI. The CDR3 has 16 residues. The CDR3 DNA reads as TGCGCCAGCAGTGACTCTAGGACAGGGGGAACCGGGGAGCTGTTTTTT. Amino acid sequence: CASSDSRTGGTGELFF.

V and J are TRBV19 and TRBJ1-1; D is unclear. The CDR3 loop spans 15 amino acids. V was clipped by 3 bases and J by 1 base, with 12 bases between them. CDR1 is LNHDA and CDR2 is SQIVND in the germline V gene (reference sequence). CDR3 nucleotide sequence: TGTGCCAGTAGTATTATCTCCTCAGGGAACACTGAAGCTTTCTTT. Its translation: CASSIISSGNTEAFF.

In this sample, this clone is medium-sized. The chain recombines TRBV28 with TRBJ1-4; D remains unclear. This CDR3 spans 16 amino acids. CDR1 is MDHEN and CDR2 is SYDVKM in the germline V gene. V lost 5 bases and J lost 8, with 21 bases in between. The CDR3 sequence is CASSLGTADMREKLFF. CDR3 nucleotides: TGTGCCAGCAGTCTAGGTACTGCCGATATGCGGGAAAAACTGTTTTTT.

This chain connects TRBV27 to TRBJ2-1; D is undetermined. Trimming pared 6 bases from V and 9 bases from J, leaving 18 bases between. The CDR3 is 14 residues long. In germline, CDR1 is MNHEY, CDR2 SMNVEV (reference sequence). DNA for the CDR3: TGTGCCAGCAGCATCAGCCTAGTTTCGGGTGAGCAGTTCTTC. Its translation is CASSISLVSGEQFF.

The gene calls are TRBV11-2 and TRBJ1-2, with D perhaps matching TRBD1 (5 bases). The CDR3 extends over 13 amino acids. Trimming took off 5 bases at V and 2 bases at J, with 9 bases between the two ends. Germline V gene data show CDR1 as SGHAT and CDR2 as FQNNGV. CDR3 bases: TGTGCCAGCAGCCGCGGGGGGAACTATGGCTACACCTTC. Amino acid sequence: CASSRGGNYGYTF.

This chain connects TRBV4-1 to TRBJ1-4; D unclear. The V and J ends lost 1 base and 7 bases respectively, with 16 bases between them. Germline CDR1 MGHRA, CDR2 YSYEKL. The CDR3 length is 16 residues. The CDR3 region has the DNA TGCGCCAGCAGCCAAGTCCTTTTTCAGCCGGGTGAAAAACTGTTTTTT. This encodes CASSQVLFQPGEKLFF.

This clone has only one observation. The CDR3 reads CASTVSSGEQYF. CDR3 DNA: TGTGCCAGCACAGTTTCATCTGGCGAGCAGTACTTC. The chain is built from TRBV28 and TRBJ2-7; D unresolved. The CDR3 length is 12 residues. Deletions cut 7 bases from V and 6 bases from J, with 13 bases between. In germline, CDR1 is MDHEN, CDR2 SYDVKM.

The V gene is TRBV7-2, the J gene TRBJ2-7; no firm D call. The CDR3 consists of 15 residues. Germline V gene data show CDR1 as SGHTA and CDR2 as FQGNSA. V lost 5 bases and J 5 bases, leaving 19 bases between the germline ends. The CDR3 DNA sequence: TGTGCCAGCAGCATGGCTCCGGGTTCCCGGGACGAGCAGTACTTC. As protein: CASSMAPGSRDEQYF. Using reference TRBV7-2 and TRBJ2-7 for the parts outside the CDR3, the full variable domain is GAGVSQSPSNKVTEKGKDVELRCDPISGHTALYWYRQSLGQGLEFLIYFQGNSAPDKSGLPSDRFSAERTGGSVSTLTIQRTQQEDSAVYLCASSMAPGSRDEQYFGPGTRLTVT.

Only a few counts were recorded for this clone. The junction does not match germline at one end; this may be a read error. J is TRBJ2-1 and V is TRBV7-9; weak D call: TRBD2 (6 bases). Germline CDR1 SEHNR, CDR2 FQNEAQ (reference sequence). The CDR3 contains 12 residues. The CDR3 DNA follows: TGTTCCAGCAGCCTTACCGGGACTTCAGAGTTCTTC. It encodes CSSSLTGTSEFF. The full variable domain, in which reference TRBV7-9 and TRBJ2-1 provide the parts outside the CDR3, is DTGVSQNPRHKITKRGQNVTFRCDPISEHNRLYWYRQTLGQGPEFLTYFQNEAQLEKSRLLSDRFSAERPKGSFSTLEIQRTEQGDSAMYLCSSSLTGTSEFFGPGTRLTVL.

The genes are TRBV7-9 and TRBJ2-5; maybe TRBD1 (6 bases). The J call may be mistaken, given a closer DNA end match to TRBJ2-7. This CDR3 has 13 residues. Germline assignment: CDR1 SEHNR and CDR2 FQNEAQ (reference sequence). The CDR3: CASSLTGPDEQYF. For the CDR3, the DNA is TGTGCCAGCAGCTTAACAGGGCCGGACGAGCAGTACTTC.

This clone showed up just a few times. At one end the junction does not follow the germline gene, possibly because of a read error. This chain uses TRBV10-3 with TRBJ2-7; 13 positions match TRBD2. The germline CDR1 and CDR2 sequences are ENHRY and SYGVKD. The CDR3 loop spans 15 amino acids. CDR3 loop: CAISESRTSGSRVDF. The CDR3 region has the DNA TGTGCCATCAGTGAGTCCCGGACTAGCGGGAGTCGCGTGGACTTC.

V gene TRBV5-4 combines with J gene TRBJ2-7; 9 bases are a match to TRBD1. J was trimmed by 4 bases and V by 0 bases; bases with no gene match: 8. The CDR3 runs to 16 residues. Germline CDR1 is SGHNT and CDR2 is YYREEE (reference sequence). CDR3 loop: CASSLAGTGMSYEQYF. CDR3 nucleotides: TGTGCCAGCAGCTTGGCCGGGACAGGGATGTCATACGAGCAGTACTTC.

The V call is TRBV7-3, the J call TRBJ2-1, with 10 bases identical to TRBD2. Germline V CDR1 and CDR2: SGHTA, FQGTGA. This CDR3 comprises 17 residues. Trimming removed 2 bases from V and 6 bases from J; junction bases left unmatched: 10. CDR3 in DNA: TGTGCCAGCAGCTTATGGGCTAGCGGGAGATTATCCAATGAGCAGTTCTTC. Residues: CASSLWASGRLSNEQFF.